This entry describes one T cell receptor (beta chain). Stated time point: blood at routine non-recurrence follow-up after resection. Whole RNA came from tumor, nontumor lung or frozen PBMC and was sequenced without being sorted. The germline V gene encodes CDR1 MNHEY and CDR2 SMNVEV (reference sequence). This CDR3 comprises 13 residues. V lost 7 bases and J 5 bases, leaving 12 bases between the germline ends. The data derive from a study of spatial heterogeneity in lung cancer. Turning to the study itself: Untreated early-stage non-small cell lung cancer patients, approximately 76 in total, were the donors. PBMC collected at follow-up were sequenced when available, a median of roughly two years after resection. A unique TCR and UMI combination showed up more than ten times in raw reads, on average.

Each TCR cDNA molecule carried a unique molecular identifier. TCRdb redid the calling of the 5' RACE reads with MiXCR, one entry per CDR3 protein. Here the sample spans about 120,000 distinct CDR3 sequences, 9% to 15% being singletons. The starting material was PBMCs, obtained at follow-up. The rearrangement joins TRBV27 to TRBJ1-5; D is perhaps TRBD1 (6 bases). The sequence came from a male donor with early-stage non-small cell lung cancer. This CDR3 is CASKGQLDQPQHF. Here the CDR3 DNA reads TGTGCCAGCAAAGGACAGCTTGATCAGCCCCAGCATTTT.